Listed here is a single TCR beta chain. The sample holds a few counts of this clonotype. Its antigen is still unknown. This may arise from a read error, as a much more abundant clone is one base away. Library method: 5' RACE. The listed sequencing device is Illumina HiSeq 2500. A second roughly 6 to 12 cycle PCR used a sample-barcoded 5' primer and a J-beta primer mix. A template-switch 5' adaptor carrying 12 random nucleotides introduced a unique molecular identifier onto each TCR beta cDNA molecule. At least 3 million CDR3-containing paired-end reads were obtained from each sample. The Mint cDNA synthesis kit, primed by a TRBC-specific oligonucleotide, was used to synthesize first-strand cDNA from all RNA. After uracil-DNA glycosylase treatment, a first 18-cycle PCR used universal primers M1SS and BC2_uni_R on all cDNA. Per the authors' processing: For normalization, 1 million high-quality reads, each with a distinct molecular identifier, were randomly selected from each sample. Instead of being binned into consensus sequences, reads with shared molecular identifiers were discarded. MiTCR, run with a Q25 quality threshold and the strictest error-elimination algorithm, handled CDR3 identification, clonotype clustering and error correction. Lower-bound total TCR beta diversity was estimated with a nonparametric unseen species model using Euler transformation. TCRdb trimmed the raw reads at Q25, called clones with MiXCR and kept productive beta chains. CDR3 protein sequences are deduplicated, and each keeps its most common genes and DNA. TCRdb's processing, not the authors' own work, is the source of the V and J calls. The sample contains hundreds of thousands of distinct CDR3 sequences, about 30% of them found a single time. The top ten clones comprise less than 20% of the sample.

The entry originates in a study of blood T cells in healthy people across ages (dated by TCRdb to 2015 to 2017). Regarding the research as a whole: In model experiments, template switching captured roughly one uniquely barcoded TCR beta cDNA molecule for every two T cells. To track age-related changes in TCR beta repertoire diversity, the study relied on deep sequencing normalized with unique cDNA molecular identifiers. The donors were divided into four age groups: young (average around 17 years), middle-aged (under 40), aged (roughly 60) and long-lived (roughly 82). For two donors (one aged 18 to 29 and one aged 80 or older), the study analyzed two additional independent replicas of 1 million unique cDNA reads from the same blood draw. To avoid experimental bias, donors of different ages were distributed randomly across sequencing lanes. The investigation overall reported the following: Observed TCR beta diversity per million T cells fell roughly linearly with age, and a significant reduction was already apparent by age around 36. Compared with the aged group, the long-lived group had more naive CD4+ T cells, fewer expanded clones and increased TCR diversity, suggesting age selection. Estimates of total diversity from one million sequenced T cells were regarded as lower bounds and underestimates. A strong correlation was found between observed TCR beta diversity and the percentage of naive T cells measured by flow cytometry. Because profiling used bulk unsorted PBMCs, naive and antigen-experienced compartments could not be compared conclusively. Because donor CMV infection status was unknown, age-related changes in expanded clonotypes were potentially confounded.

Trimming accounts for 6 bases at V and 11 bases at J, while the number of junction bases matched to no gene is 17. CDR1 MNHEY and CDR2 SVGAGI were looked up in the germline V gene. The CDR3, cysteine through phenylalanine, is 16 amino acids long. Just CDR3 DNA is preserved here, 48 bases in frame from base 1. The donors were about 40 Caucasian individuals from Russia, aged 6 to 90 years, who were systemically healthy. Each donor gave roughly 9 milliliters of peripheral blood, drawn into EDTA-treated Vacutainer tubes. Ficoll-Paque density-gradient centrifugation was used to isolate PBMCs, with at least 6.5 million obtained per sample. Total RNA was extracted from PBMCs with Trizol reagent, with at least 6 micrograms obtained per sample. The percentages of naive CD45RAhigh/CD27high T cells were determined by flow cytometry on a PBMC aliquot from every donor.

The TCR was taken from an elderly woman in good health. Rearrangement joined TRBV6-5 to TRBJ2-5; TRBD2 fits 11 bases in the junction. Sample: blood. Here the CDR3 is given as CASSRTSGGTYNEQYF. The nucleotide sequence is TGTGCCAGCAGCCGTACTAGCGGGGGTACCTACAATGAGCAGTACTTC.